The entry below gives a single T cell receptor (beta chain) sequence along with its context. In the study's own analysis: It was from reference gene primer amplification that nucleated cell counts were estimated. Measured with immunoSEQ multiplex PCR; TCRdb has only the in-frame clones, and not every one. V, J and clone size were drawn from that table, and D and trimming were deduced from the DNA. The sample contains about 180,000 clones, roughly 81% of which appear only once. V shed 0 bases and J shed 1 base, with 6 bases lying between them. Germline CDR1 ENHRY, CDR2 SYGVKD. This CDR3 has 14 amino acids. This sample was included in a study of blood T cell repertoires in COVID-19. Study at large: Acute-phase and convalescent COVID-19 samples originated in the United States, Italy and Spain. T cells, B-cell-depleted T cells, or PBMCs supplied cDNA or gDNA.

Those enrolled in Seattle joined during active infection and were followed longitudinally afterward. The TCR was taken from a woman aged 80 or over with COVID-19, enrolled during active disease. The J gene is TRBJ1-1, the V gene TRBV10-3; a weak D match, TRBD1 (5 bases). Material: peripheral blood. CDR3: CAISESTGNTEAFF. CDR3 coding DNA: TGTGCCATCAGTGAGTCCACAGGGAACACTGAAGCTTTCTTT.